This T cell receptor beta chain was sequenced during a study of control samples from healthy donors and cancer patients. The V and J ends lost 5 bases and 0 bases, in that order; junction bases with no gene match: 7. Germline lookup yields CDR1 SNHLY and CDR2 FYNNEI. The CDR3 length is 16 residues. TCRdb's copy holds only in-frame clones and misses some; the assay was immunoSEQ multiplex PCR. Here the sample spans about 120,000 clones, around 91% being singletons. This chain uses TRBV2 with TRBJ2-7; 10 nucleotides match TRBD2. This TCR came from a woman in her forties or fifties with colorectal cancer. Sequenced input: PBMCs. CDR3 bases: TGTGCCAGCAGTTGGGGACTAGCGATCAGCTCCTACGAGCAGTACTTC. This translates into CASSWGLAISSYEQYF.